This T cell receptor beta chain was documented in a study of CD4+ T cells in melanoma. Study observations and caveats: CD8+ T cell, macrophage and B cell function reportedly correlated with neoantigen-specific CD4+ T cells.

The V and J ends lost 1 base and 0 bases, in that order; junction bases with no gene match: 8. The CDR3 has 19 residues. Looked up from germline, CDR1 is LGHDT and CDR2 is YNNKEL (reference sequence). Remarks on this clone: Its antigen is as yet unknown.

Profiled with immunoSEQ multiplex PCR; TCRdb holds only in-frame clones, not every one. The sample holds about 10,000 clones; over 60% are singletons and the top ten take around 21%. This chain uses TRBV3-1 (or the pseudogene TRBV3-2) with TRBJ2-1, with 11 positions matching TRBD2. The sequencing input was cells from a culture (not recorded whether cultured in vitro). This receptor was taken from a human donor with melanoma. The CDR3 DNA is TGTGCCAGCAGCCAAGTAGGACTAGCGGGCGGTAGCTCCTACAATGAGCAGTTCTTC. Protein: CASSQVGLAGGSSYNEQFF.